The 8 T cell receptor beta chains given below trace back to one sample, sequenced in a study of T cell responses to AZD1222 COVID-19 vaccine. Here immunoSEQ multiplex PCR was the method, and the copy in TCRdb shows in-frame clones only, minus some. Of approximately 120,000 clones listed, 90% to 95% are singletons. Sequencing used peripheral blood, obtained on day 0 of AZD1222 vaccination. The receptors derive from an adult in good health.

V and J are TRBV2 and TRBJ1-2; no firm D call. Germline V gene sequence: CDR1 SNHLY, CDR2 FYNNEI. CDR3 size: 12 residues. Trimming cost V 5 bases and J 6 bases, with 10 bases left between them. CDR3 nucleotides: TGTGCCAGCAGTAGGTCCCGGGATGGCTACACCTTC. Translated: CASSRSRDGYTF.

CDR3 DNA sequence: TGCAGCGTGGAACCGGTGACTTCTAACTATGGCTACACCTTC. This translates into CSVEPVTSNYGYTF. The chain employs TRBV29-1 and TRBJ1-2; D call uncertain. Trimming took off 6 bases at V and 0 bases at J, with 14 bases between the two ends. Germline V gene data show CDR1 as SQVTM and CDR2 as ANQGSEA. CDR3 length: 14 amino acids.

The gene calls are TRBV6-6 and TRBJ1-1; D is perhaps TRBD1 (5 bases). The CDR3 loop spans 12 amino acids. V was pared by 7 bases and J by 4 bases, with 10 bases between. Germline V CDR1 and CDR2: MNHNY, SVGAGI (reference sequence). CDR3 amino acids: CASNPGITEAFF. CDR3 sequence (DNA): TGTGCCAGCAATCCAGGGATCACTGAAGCTTTCTTT.

The sample holds a few counts of this clone. This chain uses TRBV4-3 with TRBJ1-2; no clear D. V lost 2 bases and J 4 bases, leaving 11 bases between the germline ends. Germline CDR1 and CDR2: LGHNA and YSLEER. This CDR3 region has 14 residues. CDR3 DNA sequence: TGCGCCAGCAGCCAACTGGTCTTTGCCTATGGCTACACCTTC. It codes for CASSQLVFAYGYTF.

V usage is TRBV5-1 and J usage is TRBJ1-2; 11 positions agree with TRBD1. Germline values: CDR1 SGHRS, CDR2 YFSETQ. The CDR3 has 13 residues. The V gene end was trimmed by 4 bases and the J gene end by 7 bases; junction bases not matched to a gene: 3. In DNA form, the CDR3 reads TGCGCCAGCAGCGAGGGACAGGGGGTTGGCTACACCTTC. Its translation is CASSEGQGVGYTF.

The rearrangement uses TRBV6-2 or TRBV6-3 and TRBJ1-1; D perhaps matches TRBD1 (5 bases). CDR1 and CDR2 (germline): MNHEY, SVGEGT. The CDR3 consists of 13 residues. Trimming pared 4 bases from V and 5 bases from J, leaving 11 bases between. In DNA form, the CDR3 reads TGTGCCAGCAGTTGGGGGAGTGGGACTGAAGCTTTCTTT. It yields the protein CASSWGSGTEAFF.

The chain combines TRBV7-9 with TRBJ2-6, with D tentatively TRBD2 (5 bases). The length of the CDR3 is 15 residues. V was cut by 5 bases and J by 1 base, with 9 bases left in between. CDR1 is SEHNR, CDR2 FQNEAQ, per germline (reference sequence). This CDR3 is CASSPGLSGANVLTF. The DNA of the CDR3 is TGTGCCAGCAGCCCCGGACTTTCTGGGGCCAACGTCCTGACTTTC.

This chain connects TRBV7-9 to TRBJ2-5, with TRBD2 matching 10 bases. There are 15 residues in the CDR3. V dropped 2 bases and J dropped 1; count of bases not matched to a gene: 1. Germline values: CDR1 SEHNR, CDR2 FQNEAQ (reference sequence). Here the CDR3 DNA reads TGTGCCAGCAGCTTACTAGCGGGGGCCCAAGAGACCCAGTACTTC. As protein: CASSLLAGAQETQYF.